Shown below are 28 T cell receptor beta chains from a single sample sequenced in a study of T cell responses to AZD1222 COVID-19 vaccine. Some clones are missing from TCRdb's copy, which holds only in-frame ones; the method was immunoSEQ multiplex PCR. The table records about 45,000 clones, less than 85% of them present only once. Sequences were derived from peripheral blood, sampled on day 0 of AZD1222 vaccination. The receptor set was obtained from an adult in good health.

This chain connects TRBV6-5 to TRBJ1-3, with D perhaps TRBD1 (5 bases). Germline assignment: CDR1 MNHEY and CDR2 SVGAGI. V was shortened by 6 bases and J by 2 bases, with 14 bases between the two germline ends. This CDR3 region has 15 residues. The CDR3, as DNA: TGTGCCAGCAGCCCGGGACGTCTCACTGGAAACACCATATATTTT. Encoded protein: CASSPGRLTGNTIYF.

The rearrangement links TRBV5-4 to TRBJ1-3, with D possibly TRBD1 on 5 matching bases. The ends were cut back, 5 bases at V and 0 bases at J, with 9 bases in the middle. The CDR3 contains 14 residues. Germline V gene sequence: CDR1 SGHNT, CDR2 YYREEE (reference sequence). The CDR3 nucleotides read TGTGCCAGCAGTGACAGAACCTCTGGAAACACCATATATTTT. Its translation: CASSDRTSGNTIYF.

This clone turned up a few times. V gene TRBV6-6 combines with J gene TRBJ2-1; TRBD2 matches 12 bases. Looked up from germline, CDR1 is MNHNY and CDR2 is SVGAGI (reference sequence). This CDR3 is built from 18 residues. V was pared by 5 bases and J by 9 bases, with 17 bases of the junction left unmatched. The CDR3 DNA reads TGTGCCAGCAGTCTCCTCCTGCGACTAGCGGGGGCCCTGGGTGAGCAGTTCTTC. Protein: CASSLLLRLAGALGEQFF.

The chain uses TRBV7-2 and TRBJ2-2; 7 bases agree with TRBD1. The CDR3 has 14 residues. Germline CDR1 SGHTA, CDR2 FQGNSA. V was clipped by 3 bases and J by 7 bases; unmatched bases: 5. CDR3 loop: CASSFGQAGGELFF. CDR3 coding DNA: TGTGCCAGCAGCTTCGGACAGGCGGGCGGGGAGCTGTTTTTT.

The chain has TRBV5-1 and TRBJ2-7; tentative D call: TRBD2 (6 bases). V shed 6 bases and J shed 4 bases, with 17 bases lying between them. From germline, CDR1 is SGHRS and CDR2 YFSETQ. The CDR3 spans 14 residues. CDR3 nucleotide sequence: TGCGCCAGCACCGCCGGAGGGGTTCCTTACGAGCAGTACTTC. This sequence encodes CASTAGGVPYEQYF.

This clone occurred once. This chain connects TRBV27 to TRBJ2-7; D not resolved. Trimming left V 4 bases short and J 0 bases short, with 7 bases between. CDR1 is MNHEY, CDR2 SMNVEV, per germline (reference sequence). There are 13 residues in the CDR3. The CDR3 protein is CASSSYSSYEQYF. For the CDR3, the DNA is TGTGCCAGCAGTTCCTATTCCTCCTACGAGCAGTACTTC.

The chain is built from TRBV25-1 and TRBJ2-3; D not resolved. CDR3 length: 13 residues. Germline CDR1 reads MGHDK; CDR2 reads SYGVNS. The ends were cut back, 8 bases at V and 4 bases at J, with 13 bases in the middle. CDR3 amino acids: CASGLWVSDTQYF. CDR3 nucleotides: TGTGCCAGCGGCCTGTGGGTCTCAGATACGCAGTATTTT.

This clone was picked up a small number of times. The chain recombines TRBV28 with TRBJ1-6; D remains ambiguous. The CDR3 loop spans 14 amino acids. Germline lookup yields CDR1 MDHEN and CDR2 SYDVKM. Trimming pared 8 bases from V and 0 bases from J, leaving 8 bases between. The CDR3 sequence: CASLSGSYNSPLHF. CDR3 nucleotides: TGTGCCAGCTTATCGGGCTCCTATAATTCACCCCTCCACTTT.

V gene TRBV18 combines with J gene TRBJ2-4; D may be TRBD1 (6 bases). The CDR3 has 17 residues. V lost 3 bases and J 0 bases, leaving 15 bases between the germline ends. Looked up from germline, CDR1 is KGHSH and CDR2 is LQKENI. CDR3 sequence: CASSPPSTGRAKNIQYF. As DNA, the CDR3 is TGTGCCAGCTCACCCCCCTCGACAGGAAGAGCCAAAAACATTCAGTACTTC.

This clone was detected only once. The CDR3 DNA is TGTGCCAGCATTTCAATGGGGGGGTTAAGCTCCTATAATTCACCCCTCCACTTT. Amino acids: CASISMGGLSSYNSPLHF. V and J are TRBV28 and TRBJ1-6; D may be TRBD1 (5 bases). The V end lost 7 bases, the J end lost 0 bases, and 19 bases lay between the germline ends. The CDR3 runs to 18 residues. Germline lookup yields CDR1 MDHEN and CDR2 SYDVKM. The entire variable domain, with the rest obtained from reference TRBV28 and TRBJ1-6, is as follows: DVKVTQSSRYLVKRTGEKVFLECVQDMDHENMFWYRQDPGLGLRLIYFSYDVKMKEKGDIPEGYSVSREKKERFSLILESASTNQTSMYLCASISMGGLSSYNSPLHFGNGTRLTVT.

The CDR3 here is CASAVGGTGELFF. The CDR3 region has the DNA TGTGCCAGCGCTGTGGGCGGCACCGGGGAGCTGTTTTTT. The rearrangement links TRBV7-3 to TRBJ2-2; D gene uncertain. Trimming shortened V by 8 bases and J by 4 bases, and 11 bases separated the two germline ends. Looked up from germline, CDR1 is SGHTA and CDR2 is FQGTGA. This CDR3 has 13 amino acids.

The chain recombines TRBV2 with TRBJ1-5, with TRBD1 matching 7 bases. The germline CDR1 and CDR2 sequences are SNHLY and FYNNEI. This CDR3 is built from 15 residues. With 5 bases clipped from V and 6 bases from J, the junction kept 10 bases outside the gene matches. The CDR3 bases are TGTGCCAGCAGTCCGGGACTAGGGGACAGTCAGCCCCAGCATTTT. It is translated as CASSPGLGDSQPQHF.

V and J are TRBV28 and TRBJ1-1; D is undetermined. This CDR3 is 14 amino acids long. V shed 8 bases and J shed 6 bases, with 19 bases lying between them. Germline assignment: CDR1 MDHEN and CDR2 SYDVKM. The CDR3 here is CASRTRDLAPEAFF. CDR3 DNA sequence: TGTGCCAGCCGAACGCGAGACCTGGCCCCTGAAGCTTTCTTT.

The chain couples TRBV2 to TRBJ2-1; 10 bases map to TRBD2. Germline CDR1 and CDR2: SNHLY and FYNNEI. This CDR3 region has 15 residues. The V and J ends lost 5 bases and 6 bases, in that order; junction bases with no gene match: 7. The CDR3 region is CASSPSGGAVNEQFF. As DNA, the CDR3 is TGTGCCAGCAGTCCCAGCGGGGGGGCCGTCAATGAGCAGTTCTTC.

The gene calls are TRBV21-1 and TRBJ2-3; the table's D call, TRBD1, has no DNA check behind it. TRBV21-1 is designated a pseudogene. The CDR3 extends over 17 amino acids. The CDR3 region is CASSKGIDRESTDTQYF. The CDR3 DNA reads TGTGCCAGCAGCAAAGGGATAGACAGGGAAAGCACAGATACGCAGTATTTT.

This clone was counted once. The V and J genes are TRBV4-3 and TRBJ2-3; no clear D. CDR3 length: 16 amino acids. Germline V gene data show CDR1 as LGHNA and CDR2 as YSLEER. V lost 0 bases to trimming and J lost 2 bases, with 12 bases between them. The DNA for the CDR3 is TGCGCCAGCAGCCAAGATACGTCCCCTTACACAGATACGCAGTATTTT. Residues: CASSQDTSPYTDTQYF.

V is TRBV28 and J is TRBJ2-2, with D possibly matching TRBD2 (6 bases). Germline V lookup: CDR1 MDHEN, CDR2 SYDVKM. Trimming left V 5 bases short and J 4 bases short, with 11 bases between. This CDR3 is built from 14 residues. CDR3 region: CASSGDLTTGELFF. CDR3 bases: TGTGCCAGCAGTGGGGACTTAACCACCGGGGAGCTGTTTTTT.

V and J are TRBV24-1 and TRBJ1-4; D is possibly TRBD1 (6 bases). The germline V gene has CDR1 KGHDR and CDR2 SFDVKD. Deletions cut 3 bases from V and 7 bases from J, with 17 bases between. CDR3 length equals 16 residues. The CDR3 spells CATSDGGGAAAEKLFF. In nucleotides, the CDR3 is TGTGCCACCAGTGATGGAGGGGGGGCCGCGGCTGAAAAACTGTTTTTT.

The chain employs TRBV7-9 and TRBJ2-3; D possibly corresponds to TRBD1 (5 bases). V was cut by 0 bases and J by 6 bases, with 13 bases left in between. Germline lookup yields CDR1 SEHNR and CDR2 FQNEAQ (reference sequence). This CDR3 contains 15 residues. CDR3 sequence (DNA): TGTGCCAGCAGCTTAGCGGTAGGGGCAGCTGATACGCAGTATTTT. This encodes CASSLAVGAADTQYF.

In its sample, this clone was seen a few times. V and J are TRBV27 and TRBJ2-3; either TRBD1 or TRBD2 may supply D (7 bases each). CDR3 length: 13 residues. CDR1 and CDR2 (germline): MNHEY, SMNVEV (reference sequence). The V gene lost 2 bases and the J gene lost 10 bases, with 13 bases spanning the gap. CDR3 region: CASSLPTGRAQYF. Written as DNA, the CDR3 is TGTGCCAGCAGTTTACCGACAGGGAGGGCGCAGTATTTT.

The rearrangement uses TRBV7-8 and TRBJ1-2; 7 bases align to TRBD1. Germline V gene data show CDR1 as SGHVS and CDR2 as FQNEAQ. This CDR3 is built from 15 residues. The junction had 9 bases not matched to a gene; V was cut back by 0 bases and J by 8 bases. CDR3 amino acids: CASSLAQEGGLGYTF. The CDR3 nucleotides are TGTGCCAGCAGCTTAGCGCAGGAAGGGGGCCTGGGCTACACCTTC. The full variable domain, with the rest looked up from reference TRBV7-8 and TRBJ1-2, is GAGVSQSPRYKVAKRGQDVALRCDPISGHVSLFWYQQALGQGPEFLTYFQNEAQLDKSGLPSDRFFAERPEGSVSTLKIQRTQQEDSAVYLCASSLAQEGGLGYTFGSGTRLTVV.

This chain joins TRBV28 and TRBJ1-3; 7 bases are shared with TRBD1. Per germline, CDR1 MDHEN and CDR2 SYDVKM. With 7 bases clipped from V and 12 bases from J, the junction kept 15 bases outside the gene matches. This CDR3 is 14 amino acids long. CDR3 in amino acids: CASNKGQPGTGIYF. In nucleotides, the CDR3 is TGTGCCAGCAATAAGGGACAGCCCGGGACCGGCATATATTTT.

Here the CDR3 reads CGDGTNEKLFF. In DNA, the CDR3 is TGCGGGGATGGGACTAATGAAAAACTGTTTTTT. This rearrangement joins TRBV1 to TRBJ1-4. TRBV1 is labeled a pseudogene. The CDR3 is 11 amino acids.

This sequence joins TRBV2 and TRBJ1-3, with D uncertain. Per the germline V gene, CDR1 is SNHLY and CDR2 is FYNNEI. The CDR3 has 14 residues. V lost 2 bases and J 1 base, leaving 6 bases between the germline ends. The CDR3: CASSEWVSGNTIYF. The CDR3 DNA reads TGTGCCAGCAGTGAATGGGTATCTGGAAACACCATATATTTT.

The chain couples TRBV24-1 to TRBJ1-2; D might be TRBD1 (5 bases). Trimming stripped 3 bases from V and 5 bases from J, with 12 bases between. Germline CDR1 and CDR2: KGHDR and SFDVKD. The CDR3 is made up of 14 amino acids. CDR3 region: CATSDRSDIYGYTF. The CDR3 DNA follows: TGTGCCACCAGTGATAGGTCGGACATATATGGCTACACCTTC.

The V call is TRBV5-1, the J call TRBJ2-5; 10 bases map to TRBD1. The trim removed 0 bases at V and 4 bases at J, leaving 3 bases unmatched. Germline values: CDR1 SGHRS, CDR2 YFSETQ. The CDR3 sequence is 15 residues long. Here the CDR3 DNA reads TGCGCCAGCAGCTTGGCAGGGGACAGGGGAGAGACCCAGTACTTC. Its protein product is CASSLAGDRGETQYF.

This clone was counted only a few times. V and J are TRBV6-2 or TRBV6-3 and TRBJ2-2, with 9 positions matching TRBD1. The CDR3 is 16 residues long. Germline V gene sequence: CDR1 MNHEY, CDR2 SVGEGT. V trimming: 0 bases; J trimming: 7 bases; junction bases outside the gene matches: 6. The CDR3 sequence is CASSYSWTGEIGELFF. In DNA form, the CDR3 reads TGTGCCAGCAGTTACTCGTGGACAGGGGAGATCGGGGAGCTGTTTTTT.

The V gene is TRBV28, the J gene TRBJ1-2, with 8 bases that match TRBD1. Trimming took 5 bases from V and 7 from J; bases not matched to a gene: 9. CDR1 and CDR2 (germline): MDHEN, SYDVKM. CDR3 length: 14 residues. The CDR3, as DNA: TGTGCCAGCAGTGGGGGACAGGAGGCGGGTGGCTACACCTTC. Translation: CASSGGQEAGGYTF.